The T cell receptor (beta chain) under discussion was sequenced for a study of T cells in Graves' hyperthyroidism and ophthalmopathy. V dropped 6 bases and J dropped 6 bases, with 12 bases sitting between them. The CDR3 totals 12 residues. Looked up from germline, CDR1 is SEHNR and CDR2 is FQNEAQ (reference sequence). Diagnoses were established using clinical symptoms, serum thyroxine and TRAb, thyroid ultrasound and orbital computed tomography. There were TCR beta CDR3 regions amplified from RNA transcripts. An initial round of RT-PCR targeting the TCR CDR3 relied on the HTBI primer set. TCRdb reprocessed the multiplex PCR reads with MiXCR, giving one entry per CDR3 protein. This repertoire shows nearly 600,000 distinct CDR3 sequences, over 11% found once; its top ten account for around 5.4%.

The sequencing sample was made of blood. J is TRBJ2-7 and V is TRBV7-9; maybe TRBD2 (5 bases). This sequence was found in a woman in her thirties with Graves' hyperthyroidism that later progressed to Graves' ophthalmopathy. The CDR3 DNA reads as TGTGCCAGCAGTCTACTAGGTTGCGAGCAGTACTTC. Translated: CASSLLGCEQYF.